This T cell receptor (beta chain) comes out of a study of T cell changes during pregnancy in multiple sclerosis. Sequenced by immunoSEQ multiplex PCR; TCRdb stores in-frame clones only, minus some. The sample holds tens of thousands of clones, around 93% seen once. The sample was CD4+ T cells from peripheral blood mononuclear cells, taken before pregnancy. The source of this sequence is a female donor with multiple sclerosis, enrolled in a pregnancy study.

The CDR3 spells CASSFRGVGGNSPLHF. CDR3 nucleotide sequence: TGTGCCAGCAGCTTCCGGGGGGTGGGGGGTAATTCACCCCTCCACTTT. The V and J genes are TRBV11-2 and TRBJ1-6; tentative D call: TRBD1 (5 bases). This CDR3 comprises 16 residues. V was shortened by 3 bases and J by 6 bases, with 15 bases between the two germline ends. Germline V gene lookup returns CDR1 SGHAT and CDR2 FQNNGV.